Listed here are 24 T cell receptor beta chains from one sample, sequenced in a study of radiotherapy plus CTLA-4 blockade in lung cancer. The repertoire was sequenced with immunoSEQ multiplex PCR; TCRdb's copy has only in-frame clones and lacks some. The repertoire has about 45,000 clones, roughly 60% of them found once; the top ten carry about 18%. Sample: peripheral blood, taken from a patient treated with radiotherapy plus ipilimumab. These receptor sequences come from a human donor with non-small cell lung cancer who had a partial response to radiotherapy plus ipilimumab.

The gene calls are TRBV2 and TRBJ1-6; TRBD1 agrees at 8 bases. The CDR3 is made up of 15 amino acids. J gave up 9 bases and V 5 bases, and 9 bases lay outside the gene matches. Germline V gives CDR1 SNHLY, CDR2 FYNNEI. The CDR3 coding sequence is TGTGCCAGCAGTCAGCAGGGGGCGCGAGGTTCACCCCTCCACTTT. It yields the protein CASSQQGARGSPLHF.

V and J are TRBV5-1 and TRBJ2-5; 7 nucleotides agree with TRBD2. CDR3 size: 16 residues. Losses at the gene ends were 6 bases for V and 1 base for J; bases not matched to a gene: 12. CDR1 is SGHRS, CDR2 YFSETQ, per germline. The CDR3 protein is CASKVGGVRLQETQYF. In DNA, the CDR3 is TGCGCCAGCAAGGTGGGGGGGGTGCGCCTCCAAGAGACCCAGTACTTC.

This clone came up a few times. The sample holds other DNA sequences that translate to the same CDR3. The chain recombines TRBV9 with TRBJ2-3; maybe TRBD2 (6 bases). V gave up 0 bases and J gave up 2 bases, with 10 bases separating them. The CDR3 loop spans 15 amino acids. Germline CDR1 reads SGDLS; CDR2 reads YYNGEE. The CDR3 coding sequence is TGTGCCAGCAGCGTAGGGACTACTTCCACAGATACGCAGTATTTT. Amino acids: CASSVGTTSTDTQYF.

This clone was counted a few times. The chain is built from TRBV19 and TRBJ1-3; D is possibly TRBD1 (5 bases). V lost 1 base, J lost 3 bases, and 16 bases lay in between. Germline CDR1 and CDR2: LNHDA and SQIVND (reference sequence). The length of the CDR3 is 17 residues. CDR3 sequence: CASSIGGGGGRGNTIYF. The DNA for the CDR3 is TGTGCCAGTAGTATAGGAGGCGGCGGGGGACGTGGAAACACCATATATTTT.

In DNA, the CDR3 is TGTGCCAGCAGCCCTAGGCGTACGCAAGAGACCCAGTACTTC. It specifies CASSPRRTQETQYF. The J gene is TRBJ2-5, the V gene TRBV7-8; D gene ambiguous. Germline values: CDR1 SGHVS, CDR2 FQNEAQ. The V and J ends lost 5 bases and 2 bases respectively, with 12 bases between them. This CDR3 contains 14 residues. Supplemented by reference TRBV7-8 and TRBJ2-5, the full variable domain reads GAGVSQSPRYKVAKRGQDVALRCDPISGHVSLFWYQQALGQGPEFLTYFQNEAQLDKSGLPSDRFFAERPEGSVSTLKIQRTQQEDSAVYLCASSPRRTQETQYFGPGTRLLVL.

V usage is TRBV7-2 and J usage is TRBJ1-2; 7 bases line up with TRBD1. Germline CDR1 reads SGHTA; CDR2 reads FQGNSA. CDR3 length: 14 residues. V lost 2 bases and J lost 7; bases outside the gene matches: 7. CDR3 nucleotide sequence: TGTGCCAGCAGCTTATTAGCCGGGACAGCTGGCTACACCTTC. Residues: CASSLLAGTAGYTF.

The genes are TRBV7-6 and TRBJ2-5, with 12 nucleotides matching TRBD1. The J segment lost 2 bases and the V segment lost 5 bases, leaving 6 bases of the junction unmatched. CDR3 length: 16 amino acids. Germline V gene lookup returns CDR1 SGHVS and CDR2 FNYEAQ. DNA of the CDR3: TGTGCCAGCAGCCCCCGGGACAGGGGGCCTCAAGAGACCCAGTACTTC. Translated: CASSPRDRGPQETQYF.

The V call is TRBV30, the J call TRBJ2-6; 8 bases agree with TRBD1. The CDR3 length is 20 residues. V shed 1 base, J shed 4 bases, and the junction held 18 bases outside the gene matches. In germline, CDR1 is GTSNPN, CDR2 SVGIG (reference sequence). CDR3 in DNA: TGTGCCTGGAGTGGCCCCCGGCCGGCAGGGGGCCTTGGAGGGGCCAACGTCCTGACTTTC. It is translated as CAWSGPRPAGGLGGANVLTF.

V and J are TRBV2 and TRBJ2-1, with 11 bases fitting TRBD1. The CDR3 length is 14 residues. CDR1 and CDR2 from the germline V gene are SNHLY and FYNNEI. Germline trimming cut 5 bases from V and 9 bases from J; bases unmatched to any gene: 6. CDR3 region: CASSTGQGASEQFF. CDR3 in DNA: TGTGCCAGCAGTACCGGACAGGGGGCCTCTGAGCAGTTCTTC.

The gene calls are TRBV5-1 and TRBJ1-1; D gene uncertain. Germline-derived CDR1 and CDR2 are SGHRS and YFSETQ. V gave up 2 bases and J gave up 0 bases, with 8 bases separating them. CDR3 length: 14 residues. The CDR3 DNA reads as TGCGCCAGCAGCTTTGAGAGGATGAACACTGAAGCTTTCTTT. This codes for CASSFERMNTEAFF.

This rearrangement joins TRBV6-5 to TRBJ2-1; a possible D gene is TRBD2 (5 bases). Trimming took off 0 bases at V and 4 bases at J, with 7 bases between the two ends. The CDR3 is 14 residues long. Germline CDR1 reads MNHEY; CDR2 reads SVGAGI. DNA for the CDR3: TGTGCCAGCAGTTACTCGGGAGAGTACAATGAGCAGTTCTTC. It encodes CASSYSGEYNEQFF.

The V and J genes are TRBV5-1 and TRBJ1-1, with TRBD1 as a possible D gene (5 bases). V was shortened by 3 bases and J by 4 bases, with 16 bases between the two germline ends. The length of the CDR3 is 15 residues. Germline loops: CDR1 SGHRS, CDR2 YFSETQ. This CDR3 reads CASSWGGKQSTEAFF. CDR3 in DNA: TGCGCCAGCAGCTGGGGGGGTAAACAGAGCACTGAAGCTTTCTTT. The whole variable domain, remainder taken from reference TRBV5-1 and TRBJ1-1, is KAGVTQTPRYLIKTRGQQVTLSCSPISGHRSVSWYQQTPGQGLQFLFEYFSETQRNKGNFPGRFSGRQFSNSRSEMNVSTLELGDSALYLCASSWGGKQSTEAFFGQGTRLTVV.

V gene TRBV7-9 combines with J gene TRBJ2-3, with 8 bases that match TRBD2. V was pared by 5 bases and J by 2 bases, with 12 bases of the junction left unmatched. Germline V gives CDR1 SEHNR, CDR2 FQNEAQ (reference sequence). There are 17 residues in the CDR3. The DNA of the CDR3 is TGTGCCAGCAGCCCCCGGGGTAGCGGGGCGGCCACAGATACGCAGTATTTT. Encoded protein: CASSPRGSGAATDTQYF.

The chain is built from TRBV7-8 and TRBJ1-5, with a possible D match to TRBD1 (5 bases). The V and J ends lost 5 bases and 0 bases respectively, with 17 bases between them. The CDR3 spans 17 residues. Per germline, CDR1 SGHVS and CDR2 FQNEAQ. This CDR3 is CASSPGGGRDSNQPQHF. Written as DNA, the CDR3 is TGTGCCAGCAGCCCGGGGGGAGGGCGGGATAGCAATCAGCCCCAGCATTTT. Full variable domain (rest looked up from reference TRBV7-8 and TRBJ1-5): GAGVSQSPRYKVAKRGQDVALRCDPISGHVSLFWYQQALGQGPEFLTYFQNEAQLDKSGLPSDRFFAERPEGSVSTLKIQRTQQEDSAVYLCASSPGGGRDSNQPQHFGDGTRLSIL.

This sequence joins TRBV7-6 and TRBJ2-7, with TRBD2 identical over 10 bases. The junction had 10 bases not matched to a gene; V was cut back by 5 bases and J by 3 bases. The CDR3 has 16 residues. Germline CDR1 and CDR2: SGHVS and FNYEAQ. CDR3 residues: CASSQEAGTSVYEQYF. CDR3 DNA sequence: TGTGCCAGCAGCCAGGAGGCGGGGACTAGCGTCTACGAGCAGTACTTC.

The chain is built from TRBV5-6 and TRBJ2-7; D is ambiguous. CDR1 and CDR2 (germline): SGHDT, YYEEEE. V was cut by 4 bases and J by 5 bases, with 7 bases left in between. The CDR3 consists of 11 residues. CDR3 nucleotides: TGTGCCAGCAGCCTTCGGGACGAGCAGTACTTC. Its translation: CASSLRDEQYF.

The chain recombines TRBV30 with TRBJ2-6; maybe TRBD1 (5 bases). V lost 5 bases and J lost 0, with 8 bases in between. Germline V CDR1 and CDR2: GTSNPN, SVGIG (reference sequence). The CDR3 has 14 amino acids. CDR3 in amino acids: CAWSRDSGANVLTF. CDR3 sequence (DNA): TGTGCCTGGTCCAGGGACTCTGGGGCCAACGTCCTGACTTTC.

The chain links TRBV29-1 to TRBJ2-2; TRBD2 aligns across 8 bases. V lost 1 base, J lost 1 base, and 5 bases stayed unmatched. CDR3 length: 16 amino acids. The germline V gene encodes CDR1 SQVTM and CDR2 ANQGSEA. CDR3 bases: TGCAGCGTTGAAGTAGCAGCGGGGGTGAACACCGGGGAGCTGTTTTTT. Translation: CSVEVAAGVNTGELFF.

The table lists this clone with a count of one. This rearrangement joins TRBV28 to TRBJ2-3, with a weak D call TRBD2 (5 bases). The CDR3 runs to 16 residues. Looked up from germline, CDR1 is MDHEN and CDR2 is SYDVKM. Trimming cost V 2 bases and J 0 bases, with 12 bases left between them. CDR3 DNA sequence: TGTGCCAGCAGTTTAGCGGGCACGGGGAGCACAGATACGCAGTATTTT. Its translation: CASSLAGTGSTDTQYF. Drawing the rest from reference TRBV28 and TRBJ2-3, the complete variable domain is DVKVTQSSRYLVKRTGEKVFLECVQDMDHENMFWYRQDPGLGLRLIYFSYDVKMKEKGDIPEGYSVSREKKERFSLILESASTNQTSMYLCASSLAGTGSTDTQYFGPGTRLTVL.

This chain uses TRBV9 with TRBJ1-1; a weak D match, TRBD1 (6 bases). This CDR3 comprises 14 residues. The germline V gene encodes CDR1 SGDLS and CDR2 YYNGEE. Trimming removed 0 bases at V and 5 bases at J, with 11 bases between. CDR3 residues: CASSVDTGRTEAFF. The DNA for the CDR3 is TGTGCCAGCAGCGTAGATACAGGGCGTACTGAAGCTTTCTTT.

This clone was recorded only once. This chain connects TRBV27 to TRBJ2-1; TRBD2 aligns across 11 bases. CDR1 and CDR2 from the germline V gene are MNHEY and SMNVEV (reference sequence). Losses at the gene ends were 3 bases for V and 12 bases for J; bases not matched to a gene: 4. The CDR3 is 13 amino acids. The CDR3 reads CASSFGTSGRQFF. CDR3 bases: TGTGCCAGCAGTTTCGGGACTAGCGGTAGGCAGTTCTTC.

V and J are TRBV30 and TRBJ1-2; a possible D gene is TRBD1 (5 bases). This CDR3 contains 14 residues. Deletions cut 0 bases from V and 8 bases from J, with 16 bases between. In germline, CDR1 is GTSNPN, CDR2 SVGIG (reference sequence). The CDR3 protein is CAWSVYGGTKGYTF. DNA for the CDR3: TGTGCCTGGAGTGTCTACGGGGGGACTAAGGGCTACACCTTC.

Only a few counts were recorded for this clone. This chain connects TRBV27 to TRBJ1-2, with TRBD1 as a possible D gene (5 bases). V dropped 6 bases and J dropped 8 bases, with 19 bases sitting between them. The CDR3 spans 14 residues. The germline V gene encodes CDR1 MNHEY and CDR2 SMNVEV (reference sequence). In nucleotides, the CDR3 is TGTGCCAGCAGGCGGACCGGGACTAAAAACGGCTACACCTTC. It encodes CASRRTGTKNGYTF.

V is TRBV6-5 and J is TRBJ1-1; the D is unclear. This CDR3 region has 13 residues. The V and J ends lost 6 bases and 1 base respectively, with 9 bases between them. Looked up from germline, CDR1 is MNHEY and CDR2 is SVGAGI. This chain's CDR3 is CASRRFGNTEAFF. The CDR3 DNA reads TGTGCCAGCAGAAGATTCGGGAACACTGAAGCTTTCTTT.